What follows are 15 T cell receptor beta chains derived from one specimen sequenced in a study of blood T cell repertoires in COVID-19. Some clones are missing from TCRdb's copy, which holds only in-frame ones; the method was immunoSEQ multiplex PCR. The table lists under 250,000 clones, approximately 88% of them singletons. The sequenced sample consisted of PBMCs or T cells enriched from blood (not recorded which). The receptors were sampled from a woman in her 30s with acute COVID-19.

This chain connects TRBV7-6 to TRBJ2-1, with a possible D match to TRBD2 (6 bases). Germline V CDR1 and CDR2: SGHVS, FNYEAQ. This CDR3 is built from 17 residues. Between the trimmed V and J ends, which lost 1 base and 3 bases, there was a span of 16 bases. CDR3 region: CASSLEVPRGNYNEQFF. DNA for the CDR3: TGTGCCAGCAGCTTAGAGGTTCCGCGGGGAAACTACAATGAGCAGTTCTTC.

The rearrangement joins TRBV25-1 to TRBJ1-6; D possibly corresponds to TRBD1 (5 bases). This CDR3 spans 15 amino acids. Per germline, CDR1 MGHDK and CDR2 SYGVNS. With 1 base removed from V and 8 bases from J, the gap between germline ends came to 12 bases. The CDR3: CASSESDSQYSPLHF. CDR3 DNA sequence: TGTGCCAGCAGTGAATCAGACAGTCAGTATTCACCCCTCCACTTT.

The V call is TRBV18, the J call TRBJ1-4, with D perhaps TRBD1 (5 bases). The CDR3 covers 14 residues. The germline gives CDR1 KGHSH, CDR2 LQKENI. Deletions cut 4 bases from V and 12 bases from J, with 18 bases between. CDR3 in DNA: TGTGCCAGCTCACGGCCGGTGGGGGGTGCACAACTGTTTTTT. Protein sequence: CASSRPVGGAQLFF.

J is TRBJ1-2 and V is TRBV4-1; D not resolved. Germline V gene lookup returns CDR1 MGHRA and CDR2 YSYEKL. CDR3 size: 14 residues. V was pared by 1 base and J by 8 bases, with 14 bases between. In DNA form, the CDR3 reads TGCGCCAGCAGCCAAGTTCGAGACACCGAGGGCTACACCTTC. Translating gives CASSQVRDTEGYTF.

The CDR3 nucleotides read TGTGCCAGTAGTATGGCCCTAGCTGCCAACGTCCTGACTTTC. This sequence encodes CASSMALAANVLTF. The V and J genes are TRBV19 and TRBJ2-6, with D maybe TRBD2 (5 bases). V was shortened by 3 bases and J by 7 bases, with 10 bases between the two germline ends. CDR1 and CDR2 (germline): LNHDA, SQIVND (reference sequence). This CDR3 contains 14 residues.

The chain uses TRBV13 and TRBJ2-5, with 15 bases fitting TRBD2. Trimming took 5 bases from V and 3 from J; bases not matched to a gene: 10. The CDR3 spans 18 residues. Germline loops: CDR1 PRHDT, CDR2 FYEKMQ (reference sequence). The CDR3 region is CASSKKRRTSGGEETQYF. The CDR3 DNA sequence: TGTGCCAGCAGCAAGAAAAGGAGGACTAGCGGGGGGGAAGAGACCCAGTACTTC.

The genes are TRBV5-5 and TRBJ1-1, with 7 bases aligning to TRBD1. V lost 0 bases to trimming and J lost 4 bases; unmatched junction nucleotides: 6. CDR3 size: 15 residues. Per germline, CDR1 SGHKS and CDR2 YYEKEE (reference sequence). The CDR3 DNA is TGTGCCAGCAGCTTGGTTGCACAGGGGCTCACTGAAGCTTTCTTT. This codes for CASSLVAQGLTEAFF.

The chain has TRBV14 and TRBJ2-1, with TRBD2 matching 8 bases. The V and J ends lost 4 bases and 2 bases, in that order; junction bases with no gene match: 7. CDR1 is SGHDN, CDR2 FVKESK, per germline. CDR3 length: 16 residues. In DNA form, the CDR3 reads TGTGCCAGCAGCCCGCGCCTGCGGGGGGCCTACAATGAGCAGTTCTTC. This translates into CASSPRLRGAYNEQFF.

The V gene is TRBV11-2, the J gene TRBJ2-1; 13 nucleotides line up with TRBD2. The CDR3 runs 13 residues. The V gene's germline CDR1 is SGHAT and CDR2 FQNNGV. The V segment lost 8 bases and the J segment 12 bases; nucleotides outside the gene matches: 7. The DNA of the CDR3 is TGTGCCAGCCGACGGACTAGCGGGGGATCGCAGTTCTTC. Amino acid sequence: CASRRTSGGSQFF. Full variable domain (rest looked up from reference TRBV11-2 and TRBJ2-1): EAGVAQSPRYKIIEKRQSVAFWCNPISGHATLYWYQQILGQGPKLLIQFQNNGVVDDSQLPKDRFSAERLKGVDSTLKIQPAKLEDSAVYLCASRRTSGGSQFFGPGTRLTVL.

The chain carries TRBV19 and TRBJ2-7; 9 positions agree with TRBD1. J was trimmed by 2 bases and V by 5 bases; bases with no gene match: 4. CDR1 and CDR2 (germline): LNHDA, SQIVND (reference sequence). This CDR3 has 14 residues. CDR3 DNA sequence: TGTGCCAGTAGTTCCGGGACAGGGACCTACGAGCAGTACTTC. Protein: CASSSGTGTYEQYF.

The V call is TRBV5-6, the J call TRBJ2-7; D may be TRBD2 (6 bases). The CDR3 has 15 amino acids. Per the germline V gene, CDR1 is SGHDT and CDR2 is YYEEEE. V was trimmed by 0 bases and J by 0 bases, leaving 10 bases between them. As DNA, the CDR3 is TGTGCCAGCAGCTTGGCCCCGGGAGACTCCTACGAGCAGTACTTC. It is translated as CASSLAPGDSYEQYF.

V is TRBV5-8 and J is TRBJ2-5, with 14 bases that match TRBD2. The germline gives CDR1 SGHTS, CDR2 YDEGEE. The CDR3 loop spans 18 amino acids. The ends lost 10 bases at V and 3 bases at J; junction bases unmatched: 17. The CDR3 DNA follows: TGTGCCCCTCTACGGGACATCGGGACTAGCGGGGGAAAAGAGACCCAGTACTTC. The encoded protein is CAPLRDIGTSGGKETQYF.

The genes are TRBV3-1 (or the pseudogene TRBV3-2) and TRBJ1-2, with D possibly matching TRBD1 (5 bases). The CDR3 length is 13 residues. Germline CDR1 LGHDT, CDR2 YNNKEL (reference sequence). Trimming removed 4 bases at V and 1 base at J, with 7 bases between. The CDR3 nucleotides read TGTGCCAGCAGCCGGACACTTAACTATGGCTACACCTTC. It is translated as CASSRTLNYGYTF.

The CDR3 reads CASSEAWAGPGETQYF. The CDR3 nucleotides read TGTGCCAGCAGTGAAGCTTGGGCGGGGCCCGGGGAGACCCAGTACTTC. The gene calls are TRBV2 and TRBJ2-5; TRBD2 is a possible D gene (6 bases). From germline, CDR1 is SNHLY and CDR2 FYNNEI. The CDR3 runs 16 residues. V was pared by 0 bases and J by 5 bases, with 16 bases between. Looking up the rest from reference TRBV2 and TRBJ2-5 gives the full variable domain: EPEVTQTPSHQVTQMGQEVILRCVPISNHLYFYWYRQILGQKVEFLVSFYNNEISEKSEIFDDQFSVERPDGSNFTLKIRSTKLEDSAMYFCASSEAWAGPGETQYFGPGTRLLVL.

V and J are TRBV29-1 and TRBJ1-1; D gene unclear. Germline-derived CDR1 and CDR2 are SQVTM and ANQGSEA. V was cut by 7 bases and J by 8 bases, with 11 bases left in between. The CDR3 extends over 10 amino acids. CDR3 nucleotide sequence: TGCAGCGCCAAGACACAAGAAGCTTTCTTT. This encodes CSAKTQEAFF.